This record covers a single T cell receptor beta chain. Its antigen is not known. From germline, CDR1 is MNHNS and CDR2 SASEGT. The germline V and J ends were trimmed by 8 bases and 2 bases, with 16 bases remaining between them. The CDR3 length is 15 residues. The data originate from a study of cytomegalovirus exposure and HLA in healthy donors. The study's findings and limits: The authors listed approximately 160 TCR beta chains as cytomegalovirus-associated.

Use of 60 Vbeta and 13 Jbeta primers characterized the PCR. The method was immunoSEQ multiplex PCR; TCRdb's version includes in-frame clones alone and lacks a portion of them. The sample comprises 70,000 or so clones, approximately 90% of which are singletons, and 1.5% to 2% rests with the top ten. The rearrangement joins TRBV6-1 to TRBJ1-5, with D perhaps matching TRBD1 (5 bases). The source material was PBMCs. The sequence came from a woman in her twenties or thirties in good health and CMV-seronegative. As DNA, the CDR3 is TGTGCCAGCGGGCAGGAGGGGATAGGCAATCAGCCCCAGCATTTT. As protein: CASGQEGIGNQPQHF.